This is a list of T cell receptor beta chains from one sample in a study of CD8 T cells in ankylosing spondylitis. TCRdb itself ran the 5' RACE reads through MiXCR, one entry per CDR3 protein. The data contain about 130,000 distinct CDR3 sequences, over 6.5% of them singletons. Sequencing was done on a sample of blood, either unsorted or a sorted T cell fraction (not recorded which). The origin of the receptors is a male donor with ankylosing spondylitis or in good health (not recorded which). The CDR3 runs from the conserved cysteine through the conserved F or W. D genes are given only for firm matches. Only part of the rows carry a size: once, few, many, or a class if the clone is expanded.

TRBD1 many TRBJ1-2 TRBV4-1 TGCGCCAGCAGCCAAGGAGGGACAGGGGATGGCTACACCTTC CASSQGGTGDGYTF
TRBD1 many TRBJ2-5 TRBV12-3/TRBV12-4 TGTGCCAGCAGTCCGGGACAGGGGCAAGAGACCCAGTACTTC CASSPGQGQETQYF
. many TRBJ2-2 TRBV5-1 TGCGCCAGCAGCTTGGAACAGCTCGGGGAGCTGTTTTTT CASSLEQLGELFF
. many TRBJ1-1 TRBV5-1 TGCGCCAGCAGCTTGGCCATCAGGAACACTGAAGCTTTCTTT CASSLAIRNTEAFF
. many TRBJ1-6 TRBV5-1 TGCGCCAGCAGCTGGGGGACGGACAATTCACCCCTCCACTTT CASSWGTDNSPLHF
TRBD2 many TRBJ2-1 TRBV10-2 TGCGCCAGCAGTGAGACAAGCGGGGGGCTCTTAAATGAGCAGTTCTTC CASSETSGGLLNEQFF
. many TRBJ2-1 TRBV3-1 TGTGCCAGCAGCCAAACGATGTGGAACTCCTACAATGAGCAGTTCTTC CASSQTMWNSYNEQFF
TRBD1 many TRBJ1-5 TRBV12-3/TRBV12-4 TGTGCCAGCAGCTTGGGACAGTGGGATCAGCCCCAGCATTTT CASSLGQWDQPQHF
TRBD2 many TRBJ2-1 TRBV29-1 TGCAGCGTATCTAGCGGGAGGCTGAATGAGCAGTTCTTC CSVSSGRLNEQFF
. . TRBJ2-1 TRBV20-1 TGCAGTGCTAGTCTTTTGGTCAGGGGGGACAATGAGCAGTTCTTC CSASLLVRGDNEQFF
TRBD1 many TRBJ2-4 TRBV5-6 TGTGCCAGCAGCCTCTCCGGGACAGGGAGAATTCAGTACTTC CASSLSGTGRIQYF
. many TRBJ2-7 TRBV28 TGTGCCAGCCACGGCAGTTCCTACGAGCAGTACTTC CASHGSSYEQYF
TRBD1 many TRBJ2-1 TRBV28 TGTGCCAGCATCAAGGACAGGGGAAAATTAAATGAGCAGTTCTTC CASIKDRGKLNEQFF
. few TRBJ1-3 TRBV5-8 TGTGCCAGCAGCTTTGCCCTTACCTCTGGAAACACCATATATTTT CASSFALTSGNTIYF
. few TRBJ2-2 TRBV14 TGTGCCAGCAGCCAAGTCCACGGAACGAACACCGGGGAGCTGTTTTTT CASSQVHGTNTGELFF
. many TRBJ2-1 TRBV6-1 TGTGCCAGCAGCCACGCGTTCGGGGGAGGAAATGAGCAGTTCTTC CASSHAFGGGNEQFF
TRBD1 . TRBJ1-1 TRBV18 TGTGCCAGCTCACCAGACAGGGCGAACACTGAAGCTTTGTTT CASSPDRANTEALF
. many TRBJ1-1 TRBV27 TGTGCCAGCAGTCTTGAGTCGGGGGCTATAACTTTCTTT CASSLESGAITFF
. . TRBJ2-1 TRBV2 TGTGCCAGCAGTGATTTTAATTTCTACAATGAGCAGTTCTTC CASSDFNFYNEQFF
. many TRBJ2-5 TRBV4-1 TGCGCCAGCAGCCAAGGGGTACAGGGCCAAGAGACCCAGTACTTC CASSQGVQGQETQYF
. . TRBJ2-1 TRBV10-3 TGTGCCATCAGTGAAGGGCGGGGCGCTTACAATGAGCAGTTCTTC CAISEGRGAYNEQFF
. many TRBJ2-7 TRBV7-2 TGTGCCAGCAGCTTGGGAGTAGTCGAGCAGTACTTC CASSLGVVEQYF
TRBD2 few TRBJ2-2 TRBV5-1 TGCGCCAGCAGCGTCTTGCAGGGAGGGACCGGGGAGCTGTTTTTT CASSVLQGGTGELFF
TRBD2 many TRBJ2-5 TRBV29-1 TGCAGCGCCGGGGGGGTTCAAGAGACCCAGTACTTC CSAGGVQETQYF
. many TRBJ2-7 TRBV29-1 TGCAGCGTTGTAACTAGGATGACGAACGAGCAGTACTTC CSVVTRMTNEQYF
. few TRBJ1-2 TRBV6-5 TGTGCCAGCAGTTCAACCATTGGGGCAGATCTAAATGGCTACACCTTC CASSSTIGADLNGYTF
TRBD1 many TRBJ1-2 TRBV12-3/TRBV12-4 TGTGCCAGCAGTCTCCAAACAGGGGACTATGGCTACACCTTC CASSLQTGDYGYTF
TRBD2 . TRBJ2-1 TRBV15 TGTGCCACCAGCAGAGGGCCGCGGACTAGTCGGGACCAGTTCTTC CATSRGPRTSRDQFF
. many TRBJ2-3 TRBV29-1 TGCAGCGTTGGGAGGGTGGCGTTCACAGATACGCAGTATTTT CSVGRVAFTDTQYF
. many TRBJ2-2 TRBV5-1 TGCGCCAGCAGCTTGGGAGTGGGCACCGGGGAGCTGTTTTTT CASSLGVGTGELFF
. . TRBJ2-1 TRBV20-1 TGCAGTGCCCCACCATCCAGGAGAGCTAATGAGCAGTTCTTC CSAPPSRRANEQFF
. many TRBJ1-5 TRBV5-1 TGCGCCAGCAGCTCCGACGGACCCCAGCCCCAGCATTTT CASSSDGPQPQHF
TRBD1 many TRBJ2-7 TRBV28 TGTGCCAGCACCATCTCCTCCGGGACAGGGACCTACGAGCAGTACTTC CASTISSGTGTYEQYF
. many TRBJ2-1 TRBV29-1 TGCAGCGCAGTGGGTAGAAGTTACAATGAGCAGTTCTTC CSAVGRSYNEQFF
TRBD1 many TRBJ1-3 TRBV7-9 TGTGCCAGCAGCGATGGACAGGTTGGAAGACACATATATTTT CASSDGQVGRHIYF
. . TRBJ1-6 TRBV20-1 TGCAGTGCCAAGACAGAAAGTTATAATTCACCCCTCCACTTT CSAKTESYNSPLHF
. many TRBJ2-2 TRBV7-2 TGTGCCAGCAGCCCCGGACTGGACACCGGGGAGCTGTTTTTT CASSPGLDTGELFF
. many TRBJ2-6 TRBV29-1 TGCAGCGTTGAAGGGAGTGCATCTGGGGCCAACGTCCTGACTTTC CSVEGSASGANVLTF
. many TRBJ1-6 TRBV20-1 TGCAGTGCTAGAGCCCAAGAAACCGGGACGGCGAATTCACCCCTCCACTTT CSARAQETGTANSPLHF
TRBD2 many TRBJ2-2 TRBV5-8 TGTGCCAGCAGCTTCAGCGGGAGCCCGAACACCGGGGAGCTGTTTTTT CASSFSGSPNTGELFF
. . TRBJ2-3 TRBV7-3 TGTGCCAGCAGCTCTATGGGCAGCACAGATACGCAGTATTTT CASSSMGSTDTQYF
TRBD1 . TRBJ2-3 TRBV7-2 TGTGCCAGCAGCTCCCGGACAGGGTCTGGCACAGATACGCAGTATTTT CASSSRTGSGTDTQYF
. many TRBJ2-7 TRBV5-1 TGCGCCAGCAGCTTGGAAGGTCTCCCCGGAGAGCAGTACTTC CASSLEGLPGEQYF
. many TRBJ2-5 TRBV7-2 TGTGCCAGCAGCTTAGGCTCTGCGCTACAAGAGACCCAGTACTTC CASSLGSALQETQYF
TRBD2 many TRBJ2-1 TRBV28 TGTGCCAGCAGTTCCCCGAGTAGCGGGCCCTACAATGAGCAGTTCTTC CASSSPSSGPYNEQFF
. . TRBJ1-2 TRBV12-3/TRBV12-4 TGTGCCAGCAGCGACCGGAGGGGCTACACCTTC CASSDRRGYTF
. many TRBJ2-1 TRBV5-1 TGCGCCAGCAGCTACGGGACTGTTTTGAGAGATGAGCAGTTCTTC CASSYGTVLRDEQFF
TRBD1 few TRBJ2-7 TRBV19 TGTGCCAGTAGTATAATGACAGGGCAGAACGAGCAGTACTTC CASSIMTGQNEQYF
. many TRBJ2-7 TRBV27 TGTGCCAGCAGCCGGGGACAAGGGCTCTACGAGCAGTACTTC CASSRGQGLYEQYF
TRBD1 many TRBJ2-7 TRBV10-3 TGTGCCATCAGTGTAGGACAGGGCTACGAGCAGTACTTC CAISVGQGYEQYF
. many TRBJ1-2 TRBV20-1 TGCAGTGTTTTCTCTAACTATGGCTACACCTTC CSVFSNYGYTF
TRBD1 . TRBJ2-7 TRBV5-1 TGCGCCAGCAGCACCGGGACAGTACCCTACGAGCAGTACTTC CASSTGTVPYEQYF
. many TRBJ1-1 TRBV7-2 TGTGCCAGCAGCTTGCGGGTGGGAGAGACTGAAGCTTTCTTT CASSLRVGETEAFF
TRBD2 many TRBJ2-5 TRBV5-1 TGCGCCAGCAGTAGCGGACTAGCGGGACTCCAAGAGACCCAGTACTTC CASSSGLAGLQETQYF
. many TRBJ1-2 TRBV5-1 TGCGCCAGCAGCTTGGGGGGCAGCCCCACCTTC CASSLGGSPTF
. few TRBJ1-6 TRBV7-9 TGTGCCAGCAGCACAGATGACAGTCCCAATTCACCCCTCCACTTT CASSTDDSPNSPLHF
TRBD2 few TRBJ2-3 TRBV7-8 TGTGCCAGCAGCTCCCGTCGGCTAGCGGGATTCACAGATACGCAGTATTTT CASSSRRLAGFTDTQYF